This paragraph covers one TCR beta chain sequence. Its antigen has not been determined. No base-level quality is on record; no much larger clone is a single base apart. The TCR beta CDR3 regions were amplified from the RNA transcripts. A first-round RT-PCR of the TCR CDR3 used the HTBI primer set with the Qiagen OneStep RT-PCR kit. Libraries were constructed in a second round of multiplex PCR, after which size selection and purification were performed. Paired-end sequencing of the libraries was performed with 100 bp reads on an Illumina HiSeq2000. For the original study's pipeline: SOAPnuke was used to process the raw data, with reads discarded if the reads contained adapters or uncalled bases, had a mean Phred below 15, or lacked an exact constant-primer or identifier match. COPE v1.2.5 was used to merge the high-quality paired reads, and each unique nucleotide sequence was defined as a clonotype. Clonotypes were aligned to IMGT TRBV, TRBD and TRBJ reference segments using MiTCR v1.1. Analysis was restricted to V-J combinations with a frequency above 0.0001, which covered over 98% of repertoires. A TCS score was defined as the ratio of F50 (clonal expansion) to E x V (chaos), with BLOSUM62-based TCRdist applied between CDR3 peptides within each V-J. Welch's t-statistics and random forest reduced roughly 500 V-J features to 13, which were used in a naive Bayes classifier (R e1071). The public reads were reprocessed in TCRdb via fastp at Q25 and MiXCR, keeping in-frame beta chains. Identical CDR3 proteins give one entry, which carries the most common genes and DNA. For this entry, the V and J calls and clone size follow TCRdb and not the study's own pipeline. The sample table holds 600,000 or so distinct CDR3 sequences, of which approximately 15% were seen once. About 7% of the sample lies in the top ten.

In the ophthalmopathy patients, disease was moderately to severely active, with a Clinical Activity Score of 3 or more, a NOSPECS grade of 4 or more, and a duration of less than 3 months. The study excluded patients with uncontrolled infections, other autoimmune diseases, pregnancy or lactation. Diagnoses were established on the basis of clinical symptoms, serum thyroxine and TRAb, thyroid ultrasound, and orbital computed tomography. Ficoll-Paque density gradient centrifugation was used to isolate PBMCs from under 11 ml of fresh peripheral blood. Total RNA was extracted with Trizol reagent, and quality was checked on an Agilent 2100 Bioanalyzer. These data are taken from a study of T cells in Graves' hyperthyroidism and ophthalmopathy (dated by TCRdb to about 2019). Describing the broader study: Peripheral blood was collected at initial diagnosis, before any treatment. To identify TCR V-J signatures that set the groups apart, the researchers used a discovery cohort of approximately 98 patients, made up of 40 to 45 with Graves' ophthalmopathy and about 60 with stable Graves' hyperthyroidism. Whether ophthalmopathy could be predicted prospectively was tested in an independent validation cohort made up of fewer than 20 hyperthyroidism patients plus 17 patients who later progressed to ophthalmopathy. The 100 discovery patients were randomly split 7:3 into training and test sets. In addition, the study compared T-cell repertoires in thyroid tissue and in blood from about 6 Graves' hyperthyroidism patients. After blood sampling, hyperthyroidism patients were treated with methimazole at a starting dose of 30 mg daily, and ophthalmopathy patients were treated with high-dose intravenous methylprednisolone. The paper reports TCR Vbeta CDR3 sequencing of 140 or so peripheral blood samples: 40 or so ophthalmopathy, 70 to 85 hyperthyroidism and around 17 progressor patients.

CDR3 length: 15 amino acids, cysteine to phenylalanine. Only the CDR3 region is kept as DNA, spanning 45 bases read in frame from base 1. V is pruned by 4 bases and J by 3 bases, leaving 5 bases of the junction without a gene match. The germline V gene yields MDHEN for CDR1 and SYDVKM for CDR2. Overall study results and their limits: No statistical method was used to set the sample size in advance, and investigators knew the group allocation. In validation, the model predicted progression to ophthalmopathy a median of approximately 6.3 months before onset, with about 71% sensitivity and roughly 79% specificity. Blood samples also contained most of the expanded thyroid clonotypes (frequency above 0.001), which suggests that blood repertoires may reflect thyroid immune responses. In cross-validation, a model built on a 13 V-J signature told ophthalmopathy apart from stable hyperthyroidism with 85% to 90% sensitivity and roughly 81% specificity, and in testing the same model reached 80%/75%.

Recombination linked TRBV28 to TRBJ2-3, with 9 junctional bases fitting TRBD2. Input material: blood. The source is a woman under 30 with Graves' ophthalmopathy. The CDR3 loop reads CASSSAGGFTDTQYF. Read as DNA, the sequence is TGTGCCAGCAGTTCGGCGGGAGGGTTTACAGATACGCAGTATTTT.